The 19 T cell receptor beta chains presented below share a single source sample, sequenced in a study of T cells in Graves' hyperthyroidism and ophthalmopathy. RNA transcripts gave rise to amplified TCR beta CDR3 regions. The HTBI primer set was used in a first-round RT-PCR of the TCR CDR3. Each CDR3 protein is one row after TCRdb ran MiXCR on the multiplex PCR reads. The repertoire holds a few hundred thousand distinct CDR3 sequences, 35% to 55% seen once, with roughly 7.7% in the top ten. Sequencing was performed on peripheral blood or thyroid tissue (not recorded which). Receptors originate from a woman between 18 and 30 years old with Graves' hyperthyroidism.

This clonotype has a count of ten or more. This sequence joins TRBV2 and TRBJ2-2; D remains ambiguous. The CDR3 has 17 residues. The ends were cut back, 4 bases at V and 4 bases at J, with 19 bases in the middle. Germline CDR1 SNHLY, CDR2 FYNNEI. The CDR3 sequence is CASSASVSKTITGELFF. CDR3 in DNA: TGTGCCAGCAGTGCCTCGGTGAGCAAGACAATCACCGGGGAGCTGTTTTTT.

This clonotype was detected ten times or more. The rearrangement joins TRBV7-8 to TRBJ1-1; D might be TRBD1 (5 bases). Germline V gives CDR1 SGHVS, CDR2 FQNEAQ. V was cut by 5 bases and J by 1 base, with 14 bases left in between. The CDR3 has 15 amino acids. The CDR3 reads CASSKQWGGNTEAFF. The CDR3 DNA reads TGTGCCAGCAGCAAGCAATGGGGGGGGAACACTGAAGCTTTCTTT.

The chain carries TRBV7-7 and TRBJ2-5; D is possibly TRBD1 (6 bases). Trimming removed 6 bases at V and 3 bases at J, with 14 bases between. The CDR3 sequence is 14 residues long. Germline V gives CDR1 SSHAT, CDR2 FNYEAQ (reference sequence). CDR3 amino acids: CASRAWDTEETQYF. CDR3 sequence (DNA): TGTGCCAGCAGAGCCTGGGACACCGAAGAGACCCAGTACTTC.

This clonotype showed up many times. The chain recombines TRBV6-5 with TRBJ1-2; 10 nucleotides match TRBD1. Germline loops: CDR1 MNHEY, CDR2 SVGAGI. Germline trimming cut 5 bases from V and 5 bases from J; bases unmatched to any gene: 8. CDR3 length equals 15 residues. CDR3 in amino acids: CASSTPRQGAYGYTF. The CDR3 nucleotides read TGTGCCAGCAGTACCCCCCGACAGGGGGCTTATGGCTACACCTTC.

Regarding this clonotype: The junction departs from the called germline gene at one end, perhaps through a read error. This sequence joins TRBV29-1 and TRBJ1-1; no firm D call. Germline-derived CDR1 and CDR2 are SQVTM and ANQGSEA. The CDR3 length is 10 residues. In nucleotides, the CDR3 is TGCAGCAGTGAAGTGGGTGAAGCCTTCTTT. It codes for CSSEVGEAFF. Combining the CDR3 with reference TRBV29-1 and TRBJ1-1 gives the whole variable domain SAVISQKPSRDICQRGTSLTIQCQVDSQVTMMFWYRQQPGQSLTLIATANQGSEATYESGFVIDKFPISRPNLTFSTLTVSNMSPEDSSIYLCSSEVGEAFFGQGTRLTVV.

This clonotype came up many times. The chain recombines TRBV4-1 with TRBJ2-7; 12 bases agree with TRBD2. Germline-derived CDR1 and CDR2 are MGHRA and YSYEKL. This CDR3 comprises 17 residues. V trimming: 6 bases; J trimming: 2 bases; junction bases outside the gene matches: 11. The CDR3: CASRRTPLAGGPYEQYF. Here the CDR3 DNA reads TGCGCCAGCAGGCGAACCCCACTAGCGGGAGGCCCCTACGAGCAGTACTTC.

This chain connects TRBV12-3 or TRBV12-4 to TRBJ2-5; the match to TRBD1 covers 9 bases. CDR3 length: 15 amino acids. V lost 7 bases and J lost 9; bases outside the gene matches: 15. The CDR3 DNA reads as TGTGCCAGCACAGAGGGACAGGGAAGCAATCAGCCCCAGTACTTC. This translates into CASTEGQGSNQPQYF.

The V gene is TRBV7-2, the J gene TRBJ2-5; 12 nucleotides line up with TRBD2. Germline V gene sequence: CDR1 SGHTA, CDR2 FQGNSA. V shed 1 base, J shed 3 bases, and the junction held 6 bases outside the gene matches. This CDR3 has 17 residues. The CDR3 here is CASSLDSASGREETQYF. DNA of the CDR3: TGTGCCAGCAGCTTAGATTCGGCTAGCGGGAGGGAAGAGACCCAGTACTTC.

This clonotype was seen at least ten times. The chain couples TRBV12-3 or TRBV12-4 to TRBJ1-2, with TRBD1 identical over 12 bases. V was pared by 5 bases and J by 3 bases, with 7 bases of the junction left unmatched. The CDR3 has 16 amino acids. CDR3 coding DNA: TGTGCCAGCAGTCCCGGGACAGGGGGCAGGCACTATGGCTACACCTTC. Residues: CASSPGTGGRHYGYTF.

A remark on this clonotype: As the CDR3 is not closed by the conserved phenylalanine or tryptophan, this likely results from a read error. No DNA is shown, since the ends of the CDR3 on it are uncertain; the CDR3 is the one TCRdb lists. This chain joins TRBV29-1 and TRBJ2-5; the DNA was not used to check the table's D call, TRBD1. Germline loops: CDR1 SQVTM, CDR2 ANQGSEA. The CDR3 contains 13 residues when both ends are counted. The CDR3 sequence is CSVVGAHGYTFGS.

This clonotype was detected ten times or more. The chain links TRBV20-1 to TRBJ1-2, with D tentatively TRBD1 (5 bases). CDR3 length: 14 residues. Germline lookup yields CDR1 DFQATT and CDR2 SNEGSKA (reference sequence). Trimming took 6 bases from V and 5 from J, leaving 19 bases between them. CDR3 sequence reads: CSALDRGISYGYTF. The CDR3 bases are TGCAGTGCGTTAGACAGAGGTATATCGTATGGCTACACCTTC.

In its sample, this clonotype was seen many times. V usage is TRBV12-3 or TRBV12-4 and J usage is TRBJ1-1, with 7 bases matching TRBD1. V dropped 7 bases and J dropped 5; count of bases not matched to a gene: 13. The CDR3 is 15 amino acids. CDR3: CASTLQGSLRTEAFF. In nucleotides, the CDR3 is TGTGCCAGCACCTTACAGGGGTCCCTACGGACTGAAGCTTTCTTT.

The V call is TRBV6-5, the J call TRBJ1-6; 11 positions agree with TRBD1. The length of the CDR3 is 14 residues. Germline V CDR1 and CDR2: MNHEY, SVGAGI. After removal of 8 bases from V and 9 bases from J, the junction contained 6 bases not matched to a gene. CDR3 nucleotide sequence: TGTGCCAGCCTGGGGACAGGGGGTATTTCACCCCTCCACTTT. Its translation: CASLGTGGISPLHF.

The chain combines TRBV20-1 with TRBJ2-7, with D possibly matching TRBD2 (6 bases). The length of the CDR3 is 14 residues. Germline V gives CDR1 DFQATT, CDR2 SNEGSKA (reference sequence). The V and J ends lost 5 bases and 4 bases respectively, with 18 bases between them. The CDR3 DNA reads as TGCAGTGCTTTATCCGGGAGAATCGGGTACGAGCAGTACTTC. Residues: CSALSGRIGYEQYF.

There are many counts of this clonotype. This chain links TRBV4-2 with TRBJ1-6; no clear D. The germline CDR1 and CDR2 sequences are LGHNA and YNFKEQ. The ends were cut back, 0 bases at V and 9 bases at J, with 3 bases in the middle. This CDR3 comprises 12 residues. The CDR3, as DNA: TGTGCCAGCAGCCAAGACGGTTCACCCCTCCACTTT. Encoded protein: CASSQDGSPLHF.

This clonotype showed up many times. V and J are TRBV27 and TRBJ1-1; D gene uncertain. The length of the CDR3 is 13 residues. Germline loops: CDR1 MNHEY, CDR2 SMNVEV (reference sequence). V lost 2 bases to trimming and J lost 3 bases, with 7 bases between them. CDR3 loop: CASSLGVDTEAFF. The CDR3 DNA sequence: TGTGCCAGCAGTTTAGGAGTAGACACTGAAGCTTTCTTT.

This clonotype was counted many times. V is TRBV12-3 or TRBV12-4 and J is TRBJ2-5, with TRBD1 matching over 8 bases. The length of the CDR3 is 13 residues. Trimming removed 5 bases from V and 5 bases from J; junction bases left unmatched: 4. Here the CDR3 reads CASSLRGLETQYF. Here the CDR3 DNA reads TGTGCCAGCAGTCTCAGGGGGCTTGAGACCCAGTACTTC.

This clonotype appeared many times. The chain combines TRBV6-6 with TRBJ2-5, with TRBD1 matching 8 bases. Losses at the gene ends were 6 bases for V and 5 bases for J; bases not matched to a gene: 11. Germline lookup yields CDR1 MNHNY and CDR2 SVGAGI (reference sequence). This CDR3 spans 15 amino acids. This CDR3 reads CASSPGQGGGETQYF. CDR3 sequence (DNA): TGTGCCAGCAGCCCCGGACAGGGAGGAGGGGAGACCCAGTACTTC.

About this clonotype itself: No conserved phenylalanine or tryptophan ends this CDR3, so it is likely a read error. The chain recombines TRBV6-1 with TRBJ1-1; unclear D gene. The CDR3 extends over 13 amino acids. Between the trimmed V and J ends, which lost 0 bases and 1 base, there was a span of 3 bases. CDR1 and CDR2 from the germline V gene are MNHNS and SASEGT. The CDR3 reads CASSEAGNTEAFS. DNA of the CDR3: TGTGCCAGCAGTGAAGCAGGGAACACTGAAGCTTTCTCT.